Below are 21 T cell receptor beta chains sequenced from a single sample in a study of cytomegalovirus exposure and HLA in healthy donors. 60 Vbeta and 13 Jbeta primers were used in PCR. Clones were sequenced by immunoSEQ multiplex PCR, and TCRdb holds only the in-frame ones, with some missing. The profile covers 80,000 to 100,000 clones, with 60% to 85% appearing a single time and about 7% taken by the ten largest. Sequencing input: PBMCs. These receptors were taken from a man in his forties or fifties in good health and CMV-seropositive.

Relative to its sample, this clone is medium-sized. The CDR3 region is CATAGTANTEAFF. The CDR3 nucleotides are TGCGCCACCGCCGGGACAGCGAACACTGAAGCTTTCTTT. V usage is TRBV23-1 and J usage is TRBJ1-1, with 7 bases aligning to TRBD1. TRBV23-1 is reported as an ORF; its role is uncertain. The CDR3 spans 13 residues. The trim removed 10 bases at V and 1 base at J, leaving 6 bases unmatched.

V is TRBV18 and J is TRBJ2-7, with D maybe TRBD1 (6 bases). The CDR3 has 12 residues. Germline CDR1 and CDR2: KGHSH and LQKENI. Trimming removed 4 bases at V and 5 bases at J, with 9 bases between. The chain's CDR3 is CASSHGTHEQYF. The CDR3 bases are TGTGCCAGCTCACATGGGACACACGAGCAGTACTTC.

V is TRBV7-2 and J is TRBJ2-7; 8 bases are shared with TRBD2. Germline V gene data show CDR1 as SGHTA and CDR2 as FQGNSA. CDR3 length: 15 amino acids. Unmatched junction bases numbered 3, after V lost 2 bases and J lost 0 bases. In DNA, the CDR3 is TGTGCCAGCAGCTTACGGGGGGGAGGCTCCTACGAGCAGTACTTC. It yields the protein CASSLRGGGSYEQYF.

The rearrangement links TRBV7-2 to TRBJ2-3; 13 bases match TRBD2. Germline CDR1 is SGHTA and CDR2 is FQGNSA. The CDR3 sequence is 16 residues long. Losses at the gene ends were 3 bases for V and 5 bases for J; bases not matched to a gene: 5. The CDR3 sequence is CASSFTSGGAGDTQYF. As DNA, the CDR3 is TGTGCCAGCAGCTTTACTAGCGGGGGGGCCGGAGATACGCAGTATTTT.

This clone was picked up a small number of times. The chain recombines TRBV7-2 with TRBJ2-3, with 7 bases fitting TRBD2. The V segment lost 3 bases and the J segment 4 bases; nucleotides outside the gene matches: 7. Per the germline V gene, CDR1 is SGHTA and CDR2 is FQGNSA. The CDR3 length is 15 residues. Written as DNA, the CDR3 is TGTGCCAGCAGCTTCGGCGGGGGAGGGTCAGATACGCAGTATTTT. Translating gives CASSFGGGGSDTQYF.

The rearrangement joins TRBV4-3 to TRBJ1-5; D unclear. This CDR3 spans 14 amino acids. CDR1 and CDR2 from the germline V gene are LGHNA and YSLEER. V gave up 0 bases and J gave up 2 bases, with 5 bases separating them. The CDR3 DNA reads TGCGCCAGCAGCCAAGAGCAGGGCAATCAGCCCCAGCATTTT. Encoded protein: CASSQEQGNQPQHF.

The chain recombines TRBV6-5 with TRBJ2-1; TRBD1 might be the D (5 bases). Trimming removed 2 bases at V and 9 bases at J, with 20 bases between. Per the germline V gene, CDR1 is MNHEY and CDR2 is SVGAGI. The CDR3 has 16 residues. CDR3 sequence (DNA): TGTGCCAGCAGTTACCCAGTAGGTTTGGGGCGTAGTGAGCAGTTCTTC. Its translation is CASSYPVGLGRSEQFF.

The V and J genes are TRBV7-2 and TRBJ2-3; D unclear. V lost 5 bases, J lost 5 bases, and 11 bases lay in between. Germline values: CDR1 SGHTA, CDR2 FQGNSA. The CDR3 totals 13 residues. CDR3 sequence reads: CASSPSHRDTQYF. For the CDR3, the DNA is TGTGCCAGCAGCCCGAGCCACAGAGATACGCAGTATTTT.

The CDR3 reads CASSSLGNGGNEQFF. In DNA, the CDR3 is TGTGCCAGCAGCTCCCTAGGGAACGGGGGTAATGAGCAGTTCTTC. This chain uses TRBV9 with TRBJ2-1; possible D gene TRBD2, 6 bases. Trimming took off 4 bases at V and 7 bases at J, with 18 bases between the two ends. CDR3 size: 15 residues. Germline CDR1 reads SGDLS; CDR2 reads YYNGEE. Supplemented by reference TRBV9 and TRBJ2-1, the full variable domain reads DSGVTQTPKHLITATGQRVTLRCSPRSGDLSVYWYQQSLDQGLQFLIQYYNGEERAKGNILERFSAQQFPDLHSELNLSSLELGDSALYFCASSSLGNGGNEQFFGPGTRLTVL.

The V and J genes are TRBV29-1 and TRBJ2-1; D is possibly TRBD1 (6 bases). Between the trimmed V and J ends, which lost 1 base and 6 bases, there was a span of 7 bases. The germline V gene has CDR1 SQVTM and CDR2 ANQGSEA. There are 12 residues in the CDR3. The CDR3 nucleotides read TGCAGCGTTGAAGCGACAGGCAATGAGCAGTTCTTC. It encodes CSVEATGNEQFF.

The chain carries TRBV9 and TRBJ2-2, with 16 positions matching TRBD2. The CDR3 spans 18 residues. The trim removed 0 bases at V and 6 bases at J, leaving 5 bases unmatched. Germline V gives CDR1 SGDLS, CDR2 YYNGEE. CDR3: CASSVAGGLAGGPGELFF. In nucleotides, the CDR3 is TGTGCCAGCAGCGTAGCCGGGGGACTAGCGGGGGGGCCCGGGGAGCTGTTTTTT. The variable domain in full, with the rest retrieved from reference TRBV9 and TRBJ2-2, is DSGVTQTPKHLITATGQRVTLRCSPRSGDLSVYWYQQSLDQGLQFLIQYYNGEERAKGNILERFSAQQFPDLHSELNLSSLELGDSALYFCASSVAGGLAGGPGELFFGEGSRLTVL.

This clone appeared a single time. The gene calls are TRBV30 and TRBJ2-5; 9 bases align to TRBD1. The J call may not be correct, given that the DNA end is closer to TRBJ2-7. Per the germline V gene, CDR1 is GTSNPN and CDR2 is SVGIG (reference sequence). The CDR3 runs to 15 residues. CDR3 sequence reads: CASSPPDRGSYEQYF. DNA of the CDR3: TGTGCCTCTTCACCCCCGGACAGGGGCTCCTACGAGCAGTACTTC.

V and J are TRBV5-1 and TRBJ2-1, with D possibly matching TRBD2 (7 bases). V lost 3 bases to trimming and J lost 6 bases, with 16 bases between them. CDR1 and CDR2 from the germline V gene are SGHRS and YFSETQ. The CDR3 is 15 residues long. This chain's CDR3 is CASSSEGGFGNEQFF. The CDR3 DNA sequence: TGCGCCAGCAGCTCCGAGGGGGGGTTTGGCAATGAGCAGTTCTTC.

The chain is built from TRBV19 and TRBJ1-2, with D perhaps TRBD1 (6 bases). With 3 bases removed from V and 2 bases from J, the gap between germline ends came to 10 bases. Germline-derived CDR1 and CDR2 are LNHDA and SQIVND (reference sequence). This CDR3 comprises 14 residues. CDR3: CASSIVRGNYGYTF. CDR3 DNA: TGTGCCAGTAGTATTGTCAGGGGAAACTATGGCTACACCTTC. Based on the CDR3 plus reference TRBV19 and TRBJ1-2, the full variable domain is DGGITQSPKYLFRKEGQNVTLSCEQNLNHDAMYWYRQDPGQGLRLIYYSQIVNDFQKGDIAEGYSVSREKKESFPLTVTSAQKNPTAFYLCASSIVRGNYGYTFGSGTRLTVV.

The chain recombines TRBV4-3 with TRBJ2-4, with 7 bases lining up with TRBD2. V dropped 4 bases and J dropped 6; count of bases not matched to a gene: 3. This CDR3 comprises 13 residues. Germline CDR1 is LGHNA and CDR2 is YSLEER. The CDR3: CASSRGGVNIQYF. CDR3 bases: TGCGCCAGCAGCCGCGGGGGAGTAAACATTCAGTACTTC.

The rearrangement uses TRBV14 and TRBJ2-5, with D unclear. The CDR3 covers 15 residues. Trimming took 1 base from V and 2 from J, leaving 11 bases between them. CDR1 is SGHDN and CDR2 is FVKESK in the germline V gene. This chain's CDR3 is CASSQGGLMQETQYF. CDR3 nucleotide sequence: TGTGCCAGCAGCCAAGGTGGGCTTATGCAAGAGACCCAGTACTTC.

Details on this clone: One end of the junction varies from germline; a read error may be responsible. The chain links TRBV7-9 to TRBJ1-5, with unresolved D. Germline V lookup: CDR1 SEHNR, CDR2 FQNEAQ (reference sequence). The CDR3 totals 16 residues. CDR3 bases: TGTTCCAGCAGAAACTCGGGAGCCGGGATCGAGCAGCCCCAGCATTTT. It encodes CSSRNSGAGIEQPQHF.

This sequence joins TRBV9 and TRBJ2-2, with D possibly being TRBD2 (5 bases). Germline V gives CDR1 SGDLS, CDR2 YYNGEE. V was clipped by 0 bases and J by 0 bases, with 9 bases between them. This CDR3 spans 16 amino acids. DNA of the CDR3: TGTGCCAGCAGCGTAGCGGAGGCCCCGAACACCGGGGAGCTGTTTTTT. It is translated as CASSVAEAPNTGELFF.

The CDR3 DNA reads as TGTGCCAGCAGCCTCGATGGGAGCGGGGCTCTGGAGACCCAGTACTTC. This sequence encodes CASSLDGSGALETQYF. This chain links TRBV11-1 with TRBJ2-5, with 7 positions matching TRBD2. The ends lost 5 bases at V and 5 bases at J; junction bases unmatched: 14. This CDR3 has 16 residues. CDR1 and CDR2 (germline): SGHAT, FQDESV (reference sequence).

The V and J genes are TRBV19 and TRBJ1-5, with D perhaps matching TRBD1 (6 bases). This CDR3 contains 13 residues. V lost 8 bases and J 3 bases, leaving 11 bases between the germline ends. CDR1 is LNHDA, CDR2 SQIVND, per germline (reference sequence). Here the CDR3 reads CASSTGNNQPQHF. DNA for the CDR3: TGTGCCAGTTCTACAGGGAACAATCAGCCCCAGCATTTT.

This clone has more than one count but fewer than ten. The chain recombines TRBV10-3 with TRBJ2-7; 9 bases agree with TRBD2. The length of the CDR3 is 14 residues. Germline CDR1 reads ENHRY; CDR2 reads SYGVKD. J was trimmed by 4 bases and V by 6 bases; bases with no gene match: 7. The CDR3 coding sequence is TGTGCCATCAGGGGTGGAGCGGGGGGTTACGAGCAGTACTTC. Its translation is CAIRGGAGGYEQYF.